The text below deals with one TCR beta chain. The data belong to a study of shared clonotypes between healthy human individuals. Naivety among CD8 cells was defined by CD45RO negativity and positive CCR7 selection, thereby excluding terminally differentiated effector memory CD45RA+ cells. Only in-frame clones appear in the TCRdb table, and some are missing; sequencing was by immunoSEQ multiplex PCR. The table shows more than 500,000 clones, with 85% to 95% occurring only once. The CDR3 is 14 residues long. CDR1 SGDLS and CDR2 YYNGEE come from the germline V gene. V and J are TRBV9 and TRBJ2-5; 8 positions agree with TRBD1. The J call may not be correct, given that the DNA end is closer to TRBJ2-7. The clonotype comes from a woman younger than 45 in good health. The sequencing sample was made of naive CD8+ T cells sorted from blood. CDR3 sequence reads: CASSVALQGVEQYF. Here the CDR3 DNA reads TGTGCCAGCAGCGTAGCTTTACAGGGGGTCGAGCAGTACTTC.